One and the same sample provided the 8 T cell receptor beta chains below, sequenced in a study of blood T cell repertoires in COVID-19. Sequencing used immunoSEQ multiplex PCR; TCRdb keeps in-frame clones, though not all of them. The sample has approximately 270,000 clones, 87% seen once. The sequencing input was peripheral blood. These receptors were collected from a man between 18 and 35 years old with active or convalescent COVID-19.

This clone was observed a handful of times. The gene calls are TRBV7-9 and TRBJ2-7; 7 bases align to TRBD1. V was pared by 8 bases and J by 5 bases, with 12 bases of the junction left unmatched. This CDR3 region has 14 residues. Germline V gene sequence: CDR1 SEHNR, CDR2 FQNEAQ (reference sequence). The CDR3 sequence: CASHSPTGVNEQYF. DNA for the CDR3: TGTGCCAGCCACTCCCCAACAGGGGTAAACGAGCAGTACTTC.

The rearrangement links TRBV28 to TRBJ1-6; D gene unclear. The germline V gene has CDR1 MDHEN and CDR2 SYDVKM. V lost 6 bases to trimming and J lost 7 bases, with 16 bases between them. The CDR3 consists of 15 residues. The CDR3 nucleotides are TGTGCCAGCAGCGGCGGAATACTACCCAATTCACCCCTCCACTTT. Its translation is CASSGGILPNSPLHF.

The rearrangement links TRBV5-5 to TRBJ1-2, with D possibly TRBD1 on 6 matching bases. Trimming cost V 2 bases and J 7 bases, with 15 bases left between them. The CDR3 loop spans 14 amino acids. Germline V gives CDR1 SGHKS, CDR2 YYEKEE (reference sequence). The CDR3 loop is CASSLRQEALGYTF. The CDR3 DNA is TGTGCCAGCAGCTTAAGACAGGAGGCCCTTGGCTACACCTTC.

V gene TRBV28 combines with J gene TRBJ2-7; tentatively, D is TRBD1 (6 bases). Between the trimmed V and J ends, which lost 3 bases and 2 bases, there was a span of 17 bases. From germline, CDR1 is MDHEN and CDR2 SYDVKM. The CDR3 totals 16 residues. CDR3 in amino acids: CASSFASSRQAYEQYF. In nucleotides, the CDR3 is TGTGCCAGCAGTTTTGCTTCAAGCAGACAGGCCTACGAGCAGTACTTC. The full variable domain, in which reference TRBV28 and TRBJ2-7 provide the parts outside the CDR3, is DVKVTQSSRYLVKRTGEKVFLECVQDMDHENMFWYRQDPGLGLRLIYFSYDVKMKEKGDIPEGYSVSREKKERFSLILESASTNQTSMYLCASSFASSRQAYEQYFGPGTRLTVT.

The V call is TRBV28, the J call TRBJ2-3; the D gene is possibly TRBD1 (6 bases). Germline loops: CDR1 MDHEN, CDR2 SYDVKM. V was trimmed by 6 bases and J by 0 bases, leaving 13 bases between them. The CDR3 length is 15 residues. CDR3 sequence: CASSSDSTSTDTQYF. Written as DNA, the CDR3 is TGTGCCAGCAGCTCGGACAGTACTAGCACAGATACGCAGTATTTT.

The chain employs TRBV28 and TRBJ1-5, with 9 bases matching TRBD1. V shed 3 bases, J shed 3 bases, and the junction held 12 bases outside the gene matches. This CDR3 contains 18 residues. CDR1 and CDR2 from the germline V gene are MDHEN and SYDVKM. CDR3 DNA sequence: TGTGCCAGCAGTTTTATCAGAGGGACAGGGAATGCCAATCAGCCCCAGCATTTT. Translating it yields CASSFIRGTGNANQPQHF.

This clone came up once. The same CDR3 also results from other DNA sequences found in this sample. The J gene is TRBJ1-5, the V gene TRBV9, with TRBD1 as a possible D gene (5 bases). V lost 7 bases and J lost 3, with 11 bases in between. The CDR3 is made up of 13 amino acids. From germline, CDR1 is SGDLS and CDR2 YYNGEE. The DNA for the CDR3 is TGTGCCAGCTCCCGGGGGGACAATCAGCCCCAGCATTTT. Its translation: CASSRGDNQPQHF.

V usage is TRBV18 and J usage is TRBJ2-1, with 8 bases identical to TRBD2. Germline V CDR1 and CDR2: KGHSH, LQKENI. After removal of 3 bases from V and 0 bases from J, the junction contained 7 bases not matched to a gene. This CDR3 has 17 amino acids. The CDR3 bases are TGTGCCAGCTCACCGAGAACTAGCGGACACTCCTACAATGAGCAGTTCTTC. Translated, it gives CASSPRTSGHSYNEQFF.